This T cell receptor (beta chain) stems from a study of a mutant IDH1 vaccine in newly diagnosed glioma. At the level of the study: Sex distribution of treated patients was approximately 60% male and roughly 40% female; mean age was roughly 37 years. Most had both radiotherapy and temozolomide beforehand; others had only one. The study's findings and limits: Most patients, 90% to 95%, showed vaccine-induced immune responses.

Profiling relied on immunoSEQ multiplex PCR, and the TCRdb table lists in-frame clones only, not all of them. The table records 85,000 to 100,000 clones, roughly 75% of them present only once. Germline V gene sequence: CDR1 SGHRS, CDR2 YFSETQ. Trimming took off 3 bases at V and 5 bases at J, with 18 bases between the two ends. The CDR3 extends over 15 amino acids. Described time point: baseline, week 1 (first vaccination visit). The treatment was: pre-vaccination baseline after standard-of-care therapy. The donor cohort comprised cases of new WHO grade 3 or 4 IDH1-mutant, ATRX-lost astrocytoma. This clone appeared a single time. The antigen is not known.

This TCR was sampled from a man aged 40-49 years with glioma. The material sequenced was PBMCs, taken from a glioma patient treated with radiotherapy, temozolomide or both. The V and J genes are TRBV5-1 and TRBJ2-7, with D possibly called TRBD1 or TRBD2 (5 bases each). The CDR3 loop is CASSSSGTTRDEQYF. CDR3 DNA sequence: TGCGCCAGCAGCTCGTCCGGGACCACCAGGGACGAGCAGTACTTC. Full variable domain (rest looked up from reference TRBV5-1 and TRBJ2-7): KAGVTQTPRYLIKTRGQQVTLSCSPISGHRSVSWYQQTPGQGLQFLFEYFSETQRNKGNFPGRFSGRQFSNSRSEMNVSTLELGDSALYLCASSSSGTTRDEQYFGPGTRLTVT.